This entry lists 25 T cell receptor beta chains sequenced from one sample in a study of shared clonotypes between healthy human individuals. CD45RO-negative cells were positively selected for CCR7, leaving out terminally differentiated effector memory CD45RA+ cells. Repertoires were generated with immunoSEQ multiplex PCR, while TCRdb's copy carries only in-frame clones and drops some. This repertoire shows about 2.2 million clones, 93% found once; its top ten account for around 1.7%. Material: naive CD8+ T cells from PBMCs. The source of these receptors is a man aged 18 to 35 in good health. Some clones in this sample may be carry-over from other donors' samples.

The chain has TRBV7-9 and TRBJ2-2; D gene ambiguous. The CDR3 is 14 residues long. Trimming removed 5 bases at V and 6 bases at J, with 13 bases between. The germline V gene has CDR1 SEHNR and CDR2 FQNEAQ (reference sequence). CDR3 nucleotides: TGTGCCAGCAGCCCCATAAGTATTCCCGGGGAGCTGTTTTTT. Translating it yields CASSPISIPGELFF.

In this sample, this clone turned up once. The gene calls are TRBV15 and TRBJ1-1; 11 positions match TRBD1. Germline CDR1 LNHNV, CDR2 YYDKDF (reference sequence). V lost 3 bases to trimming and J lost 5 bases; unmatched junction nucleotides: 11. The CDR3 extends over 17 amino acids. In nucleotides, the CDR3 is TGTGCCACCAGCAGTAGACTTACCGGGACAGGGGGAACTGAAGCTTTCTTT. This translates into CATSSRLTGTGGTEAFF.

The CDR3 sequence is CASSINRGPWGEQYF. In DNA form, the CDR3 reads TGTGCCAGCAGCATAAACAGGGGCCCCTGGGGCGAGCAGTACTTC. The chain combines TRBV11-3 with TRBJ2-7, with 7 bases that match TRBD1. V dropped 5 bases and J dropped 6; count of bases not matched to a gene: 13. CDR3 length: 15 amino acids. Germline loops: CDR1 SGHNT, CDR2 YENEEA.

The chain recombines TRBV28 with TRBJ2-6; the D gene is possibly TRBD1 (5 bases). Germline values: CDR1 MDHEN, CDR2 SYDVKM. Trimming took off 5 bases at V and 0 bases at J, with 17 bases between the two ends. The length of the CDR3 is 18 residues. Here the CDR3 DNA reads TGTGCCAGCAGTCCGGACACACACCTCCGCTCTGGGGCCAACGTCCTGACTTTC. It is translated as CASSPDTHLRSGANVLTF. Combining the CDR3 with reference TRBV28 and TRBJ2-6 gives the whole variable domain DVKVTQSSRYLVKRTGEKVFLECVQDMDHENMFWYRQDPGLGLRLIYFSYDVKMKEKGDIPEGYSVSREKKERFSLILESASTNQTSMYLCASSPDTHLRSGANVLTFGAGSRLTVL.

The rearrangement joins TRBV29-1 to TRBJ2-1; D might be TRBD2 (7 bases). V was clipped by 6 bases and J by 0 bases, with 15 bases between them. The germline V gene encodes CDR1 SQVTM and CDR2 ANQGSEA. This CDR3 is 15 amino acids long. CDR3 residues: CSVGGRESSYNEQFF. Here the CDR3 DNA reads TGCAGCGTCGGGGGGCGGGAGAGCTCCTACAATGAGCAGTTCTTC.

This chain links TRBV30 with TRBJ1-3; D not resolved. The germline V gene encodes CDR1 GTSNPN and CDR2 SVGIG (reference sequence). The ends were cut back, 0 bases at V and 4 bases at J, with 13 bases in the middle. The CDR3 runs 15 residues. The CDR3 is CAWSVPPRQGNTIYF. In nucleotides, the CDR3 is TGTGCCTGGAGTGTACCCCCCCGGCAAGGAAACACCATATATTTT.

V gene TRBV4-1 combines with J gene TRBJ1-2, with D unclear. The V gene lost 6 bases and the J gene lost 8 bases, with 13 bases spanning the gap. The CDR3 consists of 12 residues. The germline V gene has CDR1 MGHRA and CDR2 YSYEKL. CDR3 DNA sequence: TGCGCCAGCAGACGAGAAGTGGGCGGCTACACCTTC. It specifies CASRREVGGYTF.

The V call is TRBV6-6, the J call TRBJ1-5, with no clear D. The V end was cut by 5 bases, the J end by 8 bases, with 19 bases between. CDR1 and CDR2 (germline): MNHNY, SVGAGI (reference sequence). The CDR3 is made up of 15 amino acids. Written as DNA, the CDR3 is TGTGCCAGCAGTCCTGTGGGAACAGCCAGTGAGCCCCAGCATTTT. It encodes CASSPVGTASEPQHF.

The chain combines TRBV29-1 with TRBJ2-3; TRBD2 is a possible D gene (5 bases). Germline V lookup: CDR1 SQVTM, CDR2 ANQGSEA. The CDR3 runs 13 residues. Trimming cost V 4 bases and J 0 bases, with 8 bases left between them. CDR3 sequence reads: CSVVGDSTDTQYF. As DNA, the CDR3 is TGCAGCGTTGTCGGGGATAGCACAGATACGCAGTATTTT.

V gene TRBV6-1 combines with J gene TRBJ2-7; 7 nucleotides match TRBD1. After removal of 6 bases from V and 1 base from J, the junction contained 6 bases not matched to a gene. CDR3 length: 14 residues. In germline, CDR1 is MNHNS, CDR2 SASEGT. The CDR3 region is CASRVRDSSYEQYF. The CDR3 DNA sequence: TGTGCCAGCAGAGTCCGGGACAGTTCCTACGAGCAGTACTTC.

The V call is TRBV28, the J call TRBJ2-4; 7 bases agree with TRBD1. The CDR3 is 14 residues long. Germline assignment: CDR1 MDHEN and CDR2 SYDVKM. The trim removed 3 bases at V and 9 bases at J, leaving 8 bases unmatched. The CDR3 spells CASSFLTGLGIQYF. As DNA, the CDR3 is TGTGCCAGCAGTTTCCTGACAGGGCTAGGCATTCAGTACTTC.

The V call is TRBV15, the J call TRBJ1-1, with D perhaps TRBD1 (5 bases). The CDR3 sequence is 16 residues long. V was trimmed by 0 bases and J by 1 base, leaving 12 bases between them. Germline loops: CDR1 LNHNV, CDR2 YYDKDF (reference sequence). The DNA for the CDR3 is TGTGCCACCAGCAGAGATCGGGACTCCGGGAACACTGAAGCTTTCTTT. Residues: CATSRDRDSGNTEAFF.

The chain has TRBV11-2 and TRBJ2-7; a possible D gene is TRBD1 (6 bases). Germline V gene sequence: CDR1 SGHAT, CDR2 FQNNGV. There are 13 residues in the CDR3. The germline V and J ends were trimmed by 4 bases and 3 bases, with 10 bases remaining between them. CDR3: CASSWTAVYEQYF. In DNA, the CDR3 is TGTGCCAGCAGCTGGACAGCCGTCTACGAGCAGTACTTC.

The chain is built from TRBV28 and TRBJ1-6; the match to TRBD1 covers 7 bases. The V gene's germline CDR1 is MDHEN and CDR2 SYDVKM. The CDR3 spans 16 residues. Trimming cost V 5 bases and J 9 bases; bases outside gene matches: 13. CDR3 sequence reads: CASSITTGDSSSPLHF. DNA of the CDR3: TGTGCCAGCAGTATCACGACGGGGGACAGTAGTTCACCCCTCCACTTT.

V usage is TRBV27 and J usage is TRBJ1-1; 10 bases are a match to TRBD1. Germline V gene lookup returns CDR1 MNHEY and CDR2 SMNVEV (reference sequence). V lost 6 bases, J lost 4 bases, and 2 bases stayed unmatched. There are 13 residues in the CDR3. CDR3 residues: CASRGQGFTEAFF. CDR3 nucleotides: TGTGCCAGCAGGGGACAGGGGTTCACTGAAGCTTTCTTT.

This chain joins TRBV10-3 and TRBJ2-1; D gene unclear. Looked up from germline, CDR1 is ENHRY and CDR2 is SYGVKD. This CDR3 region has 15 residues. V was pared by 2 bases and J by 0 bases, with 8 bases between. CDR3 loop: CAISEPFRSYNEQFF. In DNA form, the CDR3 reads TGTGCCATCAGTGAGCCTTTCCGCTCCTACAATGAGCAGTTCTTC.

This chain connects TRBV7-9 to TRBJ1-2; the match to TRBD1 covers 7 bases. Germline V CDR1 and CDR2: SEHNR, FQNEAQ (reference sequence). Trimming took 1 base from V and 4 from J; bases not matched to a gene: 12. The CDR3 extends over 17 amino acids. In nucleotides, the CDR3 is TGTGCCAGCAGCTTAGATATCAATCCCGGGACAGTCTATGGCTACACCTTC. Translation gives CASSLDINPGTVYGYTF.

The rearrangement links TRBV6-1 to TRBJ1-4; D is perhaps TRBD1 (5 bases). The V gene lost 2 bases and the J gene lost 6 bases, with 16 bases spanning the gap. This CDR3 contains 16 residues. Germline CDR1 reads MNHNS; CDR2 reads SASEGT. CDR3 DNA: TGTGCCAGCAGTGAAATCTATCGGACATGGGATGAAAAACTGTTTTTT. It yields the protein CASSEIYRTWDEKLFF.

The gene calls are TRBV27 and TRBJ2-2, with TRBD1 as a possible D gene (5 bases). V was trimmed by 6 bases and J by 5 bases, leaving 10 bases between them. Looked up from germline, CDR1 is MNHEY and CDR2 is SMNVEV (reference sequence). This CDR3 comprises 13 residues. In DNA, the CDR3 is TGTGCCAGCAGCGCAGGGATGACCGGGGAGCTGTTTTTT. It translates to CASSAGMTGELFF.

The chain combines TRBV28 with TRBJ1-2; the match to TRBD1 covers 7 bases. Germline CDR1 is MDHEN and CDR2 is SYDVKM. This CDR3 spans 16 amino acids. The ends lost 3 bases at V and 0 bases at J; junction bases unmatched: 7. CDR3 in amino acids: CASSFTWDSSNYGYTF. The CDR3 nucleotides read TGTGCCAGCAGTTTTACTTGGGACAGTTCTAACTATGGCTACACCTTC.

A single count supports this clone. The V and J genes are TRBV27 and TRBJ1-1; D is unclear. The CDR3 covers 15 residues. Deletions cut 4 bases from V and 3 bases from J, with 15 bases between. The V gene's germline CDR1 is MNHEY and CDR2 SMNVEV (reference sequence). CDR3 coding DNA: TGTGCCAGCAGTTACCGGACTCCGGGGTACACTGAAGCTTTCTTT. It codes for CASSYRTPGYTEAFF.

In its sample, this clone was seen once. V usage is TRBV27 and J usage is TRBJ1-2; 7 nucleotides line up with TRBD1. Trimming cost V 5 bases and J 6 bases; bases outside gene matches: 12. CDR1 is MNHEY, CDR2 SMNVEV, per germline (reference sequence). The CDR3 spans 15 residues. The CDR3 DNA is TGTGCCAGCAGTCCGGAGGAGACAGGGCTAAATGGCTACACCTTC. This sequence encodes CASSPEETGLNGYTF.

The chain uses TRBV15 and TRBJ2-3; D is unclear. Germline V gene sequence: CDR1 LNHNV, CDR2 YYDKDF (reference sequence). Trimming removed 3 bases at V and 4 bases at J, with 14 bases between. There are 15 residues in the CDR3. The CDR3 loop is CATSRRRGSSDTQYF. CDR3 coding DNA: TGTGCCACCAGCAGGAGACGAGGTAGCTCAGATACGCAGTATTTT.

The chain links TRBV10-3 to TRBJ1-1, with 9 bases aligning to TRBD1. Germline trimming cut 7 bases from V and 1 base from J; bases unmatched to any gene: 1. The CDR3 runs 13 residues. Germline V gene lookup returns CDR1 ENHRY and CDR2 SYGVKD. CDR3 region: CAITQGANTEAFF. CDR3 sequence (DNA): TGTGCCATCACACAGGGGGCGAACACTGAAGCTTTCTTT.

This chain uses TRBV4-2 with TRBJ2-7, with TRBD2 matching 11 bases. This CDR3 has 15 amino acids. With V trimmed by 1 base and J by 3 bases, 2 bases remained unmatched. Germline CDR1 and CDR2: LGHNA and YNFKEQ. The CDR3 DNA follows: TGTGCCAGCAGCCAAGGACTAGCGGGAAACTACGAGCAGTACTTC. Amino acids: CASSQGLAGNYEQYF.